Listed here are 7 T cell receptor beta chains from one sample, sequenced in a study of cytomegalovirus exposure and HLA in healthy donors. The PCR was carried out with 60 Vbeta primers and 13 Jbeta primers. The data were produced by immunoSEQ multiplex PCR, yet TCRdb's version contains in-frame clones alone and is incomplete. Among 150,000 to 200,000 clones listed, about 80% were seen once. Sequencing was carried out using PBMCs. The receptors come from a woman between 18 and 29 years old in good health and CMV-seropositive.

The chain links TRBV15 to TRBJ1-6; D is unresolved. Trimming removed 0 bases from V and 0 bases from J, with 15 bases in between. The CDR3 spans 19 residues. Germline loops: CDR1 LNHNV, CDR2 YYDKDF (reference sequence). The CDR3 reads CATSRDLDSTSSYNSPLHF. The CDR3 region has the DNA TGTGCCACCAGCAGAGATCTTGACTCTACGAGCTCCTATAATTCACCCCTCCACTTT.

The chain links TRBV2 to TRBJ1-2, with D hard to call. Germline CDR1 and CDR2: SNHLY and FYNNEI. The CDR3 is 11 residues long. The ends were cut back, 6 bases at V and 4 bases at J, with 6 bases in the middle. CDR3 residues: CASREAYGYTF. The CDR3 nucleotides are TGTGCCAGCAGAGAGGCCTATGGCTACACCTTC.

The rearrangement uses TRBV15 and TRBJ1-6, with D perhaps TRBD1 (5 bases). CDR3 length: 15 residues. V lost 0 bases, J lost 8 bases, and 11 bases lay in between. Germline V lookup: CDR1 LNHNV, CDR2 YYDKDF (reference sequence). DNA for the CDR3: TGTGCCACCAGCAGAGACTTAGGGGTAGATTCACCCCTCCACTTT. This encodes CATSRDLGVDSPLHF. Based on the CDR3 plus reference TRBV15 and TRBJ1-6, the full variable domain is DAMVIQNPRYQVTQFGKPVTLSCSQTLNHNVMYWYQQKSSQAPKLLFHYYDKDFNNEADTPDNFQSRRPNTSFCFLDIRSPGLGDTAMYLCATSRDLGVDSPLHFGNGTRLTVT.

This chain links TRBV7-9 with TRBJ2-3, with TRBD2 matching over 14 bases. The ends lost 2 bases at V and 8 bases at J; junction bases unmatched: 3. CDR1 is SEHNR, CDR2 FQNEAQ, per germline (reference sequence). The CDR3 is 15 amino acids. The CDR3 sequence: CASSLPGTSGGTQYF. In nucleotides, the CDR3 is TGTGCCAGCAGCTTACCCGGGACTAGCGGGGGTACGCAGTATTTT.

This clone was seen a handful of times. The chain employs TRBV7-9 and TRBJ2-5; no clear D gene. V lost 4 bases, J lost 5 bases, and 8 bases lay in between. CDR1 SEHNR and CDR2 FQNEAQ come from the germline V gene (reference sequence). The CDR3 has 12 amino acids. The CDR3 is CASSSFQETQYF. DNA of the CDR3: TGTGCCAGCAGCTCCTTCCAGGAGACCCAGTACTTC.

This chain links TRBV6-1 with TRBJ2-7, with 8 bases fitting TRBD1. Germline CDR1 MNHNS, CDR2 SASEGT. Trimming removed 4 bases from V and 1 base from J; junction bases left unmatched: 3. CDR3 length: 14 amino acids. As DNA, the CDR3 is TGTGCCAGCAGTGGTGGGACAGGTTCCTACGAGCAGTACTTC. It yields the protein CASSGGTGSYEQYF.

In DNA form, the CDR3 reads TGTGCCAGCAGCGCCAGGACAGGGGGCGATGAGCAGTTCTTC. Amino acids: CASSARTGGDEQFF. The chain carries TRBV11-3 and TRBJ2-1; 11 nucleotides agree with TRBD1. Losses at the gene ends were 5 bases for V and 8 bases for J; bases not matched to a gene: 5. The germline CDR1 and CDR2 sequences are SGHNT and YENEEA. CDR3 length: 14 amino acids.